This T cell receptor beta chain originates from a study of blood T cells in healthy people across ages. Per germline, CDR1 ENHRY and CDR2 SYGVKD. This CDR3 region has 14 residues. Then a second PCR, running about 6 to 12 cycles, was carried out with a sample-barcoded 5' primer and a J-beta primer mix. TCRdb independently ran MiXCR on the 5' RACE reads; one entry per CDR3 protein. The table has over a million distinct CDR3 sequences, under 30% seen once. The same sample was also studied in work on T cells of mothers and their children. This second report adds: Over five children, together with their three healthy Caucasian mothers, made up the donors.

The sample taken for sequencing was blood. V usage is TRBV10-3 and J usage is TRBJ2-5; D is unresolved. The J call may be faulty, since TRBJ2-7 better matches the DNA end. The TCR was taken from a girl aged 2 to 10 in good health. The CDR3 nucleotides are TGTGCCATCAGTGAGATGGGAAACCCCTACGAGCAGTACTTC. This codes for CAISEMGNPYEQYF.